Following are 7 T cell receptor beta chains from one sample sequenced in a study of CD8 T cells in Susac syndrome. RNA amounts of about 0.5 to 1 ug underwent reverse transcription with random hexamers. TCRdb itself ran the immunoSEQ multiplex PCR reads through MiXCR, one entry per CDR3 protein. The sample carries under 250,000 distinct CDR3 sequences, about 95% recorded once. The sample taken for sequencing was CD4+ T cells from PBMCs. These receptors were collected from a human donor with Susac syndrome.

The rearrangement uses TRBV30 and TRBJ1-1, with 9 positions matching TRBD1. This CDR3 is 14 amino acids long. The V and J ends lost 0 bases and 10 bases, in that order; junction bases with no gene match: 9. Per the germline V gene, CDR1 is GTSNPN and CDR2 is SVGIG (reference sequence). CDR3: CAWSVGGTGIGAFF. In DNA, the CDR3 is TGTGCCTGGAGTGTAGGGGGGACAGGGATCGGAGCTTTCTTT. The entire variable domain, with the rest obtained from reference TRBV30 and TRBJ1-1, is as follows: SQTIHQWPATLVQPVGSPLSLECTVEGTSNPNLYWYRQAAGRGLQLLFYSVGIGQISSEVPQNLSASRPQDRQFILSSKKLLLSDSGFYLCAWSVGGTGIGAFFGQGTRLTVV.

The genes are TRBV5-1 and TRBJ1-1, with no clear D. V shed 4 bases and J shed 1 base, with 5 bases lying between them. CDR1 and CDR2 from the germline V gene are SGHRS and YFSETQ. This CDR3 is built from 12 residues. The CDR3 spells CASSSPNTEAFF. The CDR3 DNA is TGCGCCAGCAGCAGCCCGAACACTGAAGCTTTCTTT.

The chain couples TRBV20-1 to TRBJ1-1; perhaps TRBD1 as D (5 bases). V was cut by 5 bases and J by 5 bases, with 18 bases left in between. Germline assignment: CDR1 DFQATT and CDR2 SNEGSKA (reference sequence). CDR3 length: 14 residues. The CDR3 region is CSAGGTRVWTEAFF. DNA of the CDR3: TGCAGTGCTGGGGGTACACGGGTATGGACTGAAGCTTTCTTT.

This clonotype was counted only a few times. The chain has TRBV30 and TRBJ1-5; a weak D match, TRBD1 (5 bases). V was cut by 0 bases and J by 5 bases, with 14 bases left in between. Germline CDR1 reads GTSNPN; CDR2 reads SVGIG (reference sequence). This CDR3 comprises 15 residues. The CDR3 DNA reads as TGTGCCTGGAGTGTTCAGGGAGCAGTGTATCAGCCCCAGCATTTT. Amino acids: CAWSVQGAVYQPQHF.

The rearrangement joins TRBV6-4 to TRBJ2-1, with a possible D match to TRBD2 (5 bases). V gave up 6 bases and J gave up 7 bases, with 25 bases separating them. CDR1 is MRHNA and CDR2 is SNTAGT in the germline V gene. The length of the CDR3 is 17 residues. CDR3 loop: CASSPSPRADGGNEQFF. In DNA form, the CDR3 reads TGTGCCAGCAGCCCTTCACCCCGGGCTGACGGAGGTAATGAGCAGTTCTTC.

This chain uses TRBV7-2 with TRBJ2-5; 8 bases map to TRBD2. The CDR3 totals 16 residues. CDR1 and CDR2 from the germline V gene are SGHTA and FQGNSA. V shed 1 base, J shed 5 bases, and the junction held 9 bases outside the gene matches. The CDR3 nucleotides are TGTGCCAGCAGCTTAGTGGTCGGGGGGGCCGGGGAGACCCAGTACTTC. Encoded protein: CASSLVVGGAGETQYF.

The chain recombines TRBV10-3 with TRBJ1-1; D is ambiguous. V lost 4 bases, J lost 1 base, and 7 bases lay in between. CDR1 is ENHRY and CDR2 is SYGVKD in the germline V gene. This CDR3 has 13 amino acids. The CDR3 loop reads CAISVNGNTEAFF. The CDR3 DNA sequence: TGTGCCATCAGTGTTAACGGGAACACTGAAGCTTTCTTT.